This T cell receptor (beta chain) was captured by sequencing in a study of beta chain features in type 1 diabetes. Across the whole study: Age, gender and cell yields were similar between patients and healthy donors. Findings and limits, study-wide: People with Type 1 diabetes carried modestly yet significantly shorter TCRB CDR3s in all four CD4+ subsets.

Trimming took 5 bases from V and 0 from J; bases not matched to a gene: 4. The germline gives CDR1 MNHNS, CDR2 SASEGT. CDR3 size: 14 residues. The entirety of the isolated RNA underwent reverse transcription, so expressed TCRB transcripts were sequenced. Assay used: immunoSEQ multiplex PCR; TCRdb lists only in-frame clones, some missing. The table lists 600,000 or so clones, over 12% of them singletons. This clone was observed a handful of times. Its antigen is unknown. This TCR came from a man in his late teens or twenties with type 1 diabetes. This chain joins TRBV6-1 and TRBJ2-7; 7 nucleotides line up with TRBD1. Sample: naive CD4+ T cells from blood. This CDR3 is CASSTQGTSYEQYF. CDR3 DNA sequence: TGTGCCAGCAGTACACAGGGGACCTCCTACGAGCAGTACTTC.